The 22 T cell receptor beta chains in this list originate from one sample, sequenced in a study of T cell changes during pregnancy in multiple sclerosis (dated by TCRdb to between 2017 and 2020). Library preparation employed the immunoSEQ multiplex PCR assay. In TCRdb, the immuneACCESS table is reduced to in-frame sequences with V and J assigned. These tables do not hold every clone; where another copy was compared, an unresolved V gene accounts for under half, and the others remain unexplained. This sample comprises 60,000 to 90,000 clones, 92% of them detected only once. The ten largest clonotypes hold 1.5% to 2% of the sample. Sample: peripheral blood, taken in the first trimester of pregnancy. The receptors here all came from a female donor in good health, enrolled as a control in a pregnancy study.

The gene calls are TRBV2 and TRBJ2-7, with 7 bases fitting TRBD1. Germline CDR1 is SNHLY and CDR2 is FYNNEI. The junction had 9 bases not matched to a gene; V was cut back by 9 bases and J by 7 bases. The CDR3 is 12 amino acids. CDR3 amino acids: CARGTVTGEQYF. CDR3 bases: TGTGCCAGAGGGACAGTGACGGGAGAGCAGTACTTC.

The chain joins TRBV7-9 to TRBJ2-2; possibly TRBD1 for D (6 bases). Germline V CDR1 and CDR2: SEHNR, FQNEAQ (reference sequence). The CDR3 is made up of 15 amino acids. Trimming left V 3 bases short and J 2 bases short, with 10 bases between. CDR3 region: CASSFRGFNTGELFF. CDR3 sequence (DNA): TGTGCCAGCAGCTTCAGGGGTTTTAACACCGGGGAGCTGTTTTTT.

The V call is TRBV11-3, the J call TRBJ2-3; D remains unclear. There are 15 residues in the CDR3. Trimming cost V 5 bases and J 0 bases, with 12 bases left between them. Germline CDR1 and CDR2: SGHNT and YENEEA. CDR3 in amino acids: CASSVGQVSTDTQYF. As DNA, the CDR3 is TGTGCCAGCAGCGTTGGGCAGGTTAGCACAGATACGCAGTATTTT.

This chain uses TRBV7-2 with TRBJ2-5; 8 bases fit TRBD2. The CDR3 contains 14 residues. After removal of 4 bases from V and 5 bases from J, the junction contained 6 bases not matched to a gene. Germline V lookup: CDR1 SGHTA, CDR2 FQGNSA. The CDR3: CASSSGTRGETQYF. In DNA, the CDR3 is TGTGCCAGCAGCTCCGGGACTAGAGGGGAGACCCAGTACTTC.

This rearrangement joins TRBV4-1 to TRBJ2-3; 16 positions agree with TRBD2. With 4 bases clipped from V and 2 bases from J, the junction kept 6 bases outside the gene matches. CDR1 is MGHRA and CDR2 is YSYEKL in the germline V gene. This CDR3 is built from 18 residues. This chain's CDR3 is CASSPPGLAGGITDTQYF. Here the CDR3 DNA reads TGCGCCAGCAGCCCACCGGGACTAGCGGGAGGGATCACAGATACGCAGTATTTT.

This chain uses TRBV5-1 with TRBJ1-1; TRBD1 agrees at 8 bases. J gave up 2 bases and V 5 bases, and 8 bases lay outside the gene matches. The length of the CDR3 is 15 residues. Germline-derived CDR1 and CDR2 are SGHRS and YFSETQ. CDR3 sequence reads: CASSRGTGVNTEAFF. The CDR3, as DNA: TGCGCCAGCAGTCGGGGGACAGGTGTTAACACTGAAGCTTTCTTT.

The rearrangement uses TRBV4-1 and TRBJ1-1; no definite D call. The germline V and J ends were trimmed by 2 bases and 4 bases, with 17 bases remaining between them. CDR1 and CDR2 (germline): MGHRA, YSYEKL. The CDR3 runs 16 residues. The CDR3 DNA sequence: TGCGCCAGCAGCCAACTTCTCGTAGCAGCGATCACTGAAGCTTTCTTT. Protein: CASSQLLVAAITEAFF.

This chain links TRBV5-1 with TRBJ2-7; 7 bases match TRBD1. CDR3 length: 16 amino acids. Germline lookup yields CDR1 SGHRS and CDR2 YFSETQ. J gave up 3 bases and V 0 bases, and 9 bases lay outside the gene matches. The CDR3 sequence is CASSLDTGTASYEQYF. For the CDR3, the DNA is TGCGCCAGCAGCTTGGATACCGGGACAGCTAGCTACGAGCAGTACTTC.

This clone showed up just once. This rearrangement joins TRBV28 to TRBJ1-1; 8 bases match TRBD1. The V and J ends lost 5 bases and 3 bases, in that order; junction bases with no gene match: 14. This CDR3 has 17 residues. The germline CDR1 and CDR2 sequences are MDHEN and SYDVKM. For the CDR3, the DNA is TGTGCCAGCAGTAGGGACAGGTGGCGTGGGAAGGACACTGAAGCTTTCTTT. Protein: CASSRDRWRGKDTEAFF.

The gene calls are TRBV28 and TRBJ2-7; a possible D gene is TRBD1 (6 bases). The germline V and J ends were trimmed by 0 bases and 2 bases, with 11 bases remaining between them. Per germline, CDR1 MDHEN and CDR2 SYDVKM. The CDR3 has 15 residues. The CDR3 bases are TGTGCCAGCAGTTTATGGGGGGACAATACCTACGAGCAGTACTTC. Protein sequence: CASSLWGDNTYEQYF.

This chain links TRBV10-3 with TRBJ1-1; D may be TRBD1 (5 bases). This CDR3 is built from 15 residues. The V gene's germline CDR1 is ENHRY and CDR2 SYGVKD. Trimming cost V 2 bases and J 3 bases, with 13 bases left between them. Here the CDR3 DNA reads TGTGCCATCAGTGAGGTGAGGTGGGGGGACACTGAAGCTTTCTTT. It codes for CAISEVRWGDTEAFF.

The rearrangement links TRBV6-1 to TRBJ2-7, with 12 nucleotides matching TRBD1. Germline V gives CDR1 MNHNS, CDR2 SASEGT. Trimming cost V 7 bases and J 5 bases; bases outside gene matches: 6. The CDR3 runs 14 residues. The CDR3 protein is CASIPGQGADEQYF. The CDR3 region has the DNA TGTGCCAGCATACCGGGACAGGGGGCGGACGAGCAGTACTTC.

This rearrangement joins TRBV9 to TRBJ2-7; tentatively, D is TRBD2 (5 bases). Trimming stripped 4 bases from V and 5 bases from J, with 16 bases between. Germline CDR1 SGDLS, CDR2 YYNGEE. This CDR3 is built from 14 residues. CDR3 protein: CASSLLSTSNEQYF. CDR3 nucleotide sequence: TGTGCCAGCAGCCTCTTAAGTACTAGTAACGAGCAGTACTTC.

V is TRBV5-1 and J is TRBJ2-7; the D gene is possibly TRBD1 (6 bases). The CDR3 consists of 13 residues. V lost 4 bases to trimming and J lost 4 bases, with 12 bases between them. CDR1 and CDR2 (germline): SGHRS, YFSETQ. DNA for the CDR3: TGCGCCAGCAGCCCCAGGGGCGGGTACGAGCAGTACTTC. Encoded protein: CASSPRGGYEQYF.

The chain joins TRBV2 to TRBJ2-7, with TRBD2 matching 9 bases. The V and J ends lost 4 bases and 5 bases, in that order; junction bases with no gene match: 9. Germline assignment: CDR1 SNHLY and CDR2 FYNNEI. This CDR3 contains 15 residues. The CDR3 loop reads CASSANSGSSDEQYF. CDR3 coding DNA: TGTGCCAGCAGTGCAAATAGCGGGAGTTCCGACGAGCAGTACTTC.

This chain uses TRBV6-6 with TRBJ2-3, with D perhaps matching TRBD1 (5 bases). Germline CDR1 and CDR2: MNHNY and SVGAGI (reference sequence). There are 14 residues in the CDR3. Between the trimmed V and J ends, which lost 8 bases and 0 bases, there was a span of 12 bases. This CDR3 reads CASGQTYSTDTQYF. CDR3 DNA: TGTGCCAGCGGACAAACCTATAGCACAGATACGCAGTATTTT.

This clone was detected once. The V and J genes are TRBV5-8 and TRBJ2-5; possibly TRBD1 for D (7 bases). The germline gives CDR1 SGHTS, CDR2 YDEGEE. Deletions cut 0 bases from V and 5 bases from J, with 14 bases between. This CDR3 is built from 15 residues. The CDR3 region is CASSLGRGEVETQYF. In DNA form, the CDR3 reads TGTGCCAGCAGCTTGGGCAGGGGGGAGGTCGAGACCCAGTACTTC.

This clone was found once. This chain connects TRBV19 to TRBJ2-1, with 7 nucleotides matching TRBD1. The V segment lost 7 bases and the J segment 8 bases; nucleotides outside the gene matches: 14. Germline CDR1 is LNHDA and CDR2 is SQIVND (reference sequence). This CDR3 region has 15 residues. CDR3 residues: CASNNRGRREDEQFF. The CDR3 DNA reads TGTGCCAGTAATAACAGGGGACGGAGAGAAGATGAGCAGTTCTTC.

The genes are TRBV28 and TRBJ2-2; 9 nucleotides agree with TRBD1. Trimming cost V 8 bases and J 5 bases; bases outside gene matches: 6. Germline V gene sequence: CDR1 MDHEN, CDR2 SYDVKM. There are 14 residues in the CDR3. The CDR3, as DNA: TGTGCCAGCGCCGGGACAGGGTCGACCGGGGAGCTGTTTTTT. It encodes CASAGTGSTGELFF.

The V and J genes are TRBV5-1 and TRBJ1-3; a weak D match, TRBD1 (5 bases). V lost 4 bases to trimming and J lost 2 bases, with 13 bases between them. CDR3 length equals 15 residues. The V gene's germline CDR1 is SGHRS and CDR2 YFSETQ. The CDR3 DNA follows: TGCGCCAGCAGCGACATCGGGGGGACTGGAAACACCATATATTTT. Its translation is CASSDIGGTGNTIYF.

DNA of the CDR3: TGCGCCAGCAGCCGGAACTCACAGGTGGGGGAGACCCAGTACTTC. Translation gives CASSRNSQVGETQYF. The chain employs TRBV4-1 and TRBJ2-5, with D possibly being TRBD1 (5 bases). This CDR3 spans 15 amino acids. Germline CDR1 and CDR2: MGHRA and YSYEKL. Trimming left V 4 bases short and J 5 bases short, with 17 bases between.

The J gene is TRBJ2-7, the V gene TRBV13; D remains unclear. Germline CDR1 and CDR2: PRHDT and FYEKMQ (reference sequence). With 6 bases removed from V and 1 base from J, the gap between germline ends came to 10 bases. The CDR3 extends over 13 amino acids. The CDR3 protein is CASSRPGSYEQYF. In DNA, the CDR3 is TGTGCCAGCAGTCGCCCAGGTTCCTACGAGCAGTACTTC. Supplemented by reference TRBV13 and TRBJ2-7, the full variable domain reads AAGVIQSPRHLIKEKRETATLKCYPIPRHDTVYWYQQGPGQDPQFLISFYEKMQSDKGSIPDRFSAQQFSDYHSELNMSSLELGDSALYFCASSRPGSYEQYFGPGTRLTVT.